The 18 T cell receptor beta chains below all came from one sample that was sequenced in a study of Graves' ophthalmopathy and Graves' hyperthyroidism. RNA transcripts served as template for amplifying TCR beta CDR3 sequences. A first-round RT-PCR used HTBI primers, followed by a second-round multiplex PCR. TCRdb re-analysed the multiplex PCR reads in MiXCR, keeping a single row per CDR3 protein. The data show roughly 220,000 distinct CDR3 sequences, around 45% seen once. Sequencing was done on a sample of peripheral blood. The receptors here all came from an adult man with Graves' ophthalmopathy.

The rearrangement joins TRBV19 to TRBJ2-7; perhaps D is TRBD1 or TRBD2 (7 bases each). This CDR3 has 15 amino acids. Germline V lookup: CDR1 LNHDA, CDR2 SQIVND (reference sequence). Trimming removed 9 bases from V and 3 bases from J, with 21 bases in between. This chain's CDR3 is CASSVAGGGVYEQYF. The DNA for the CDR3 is TGTGCCAGCAGCGTTGCAGGGGGGGGGGTCTACGAGCAGTACTTC. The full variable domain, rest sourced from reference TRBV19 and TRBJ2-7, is DGGITQSPKYLFRKEGQNVTLSCEQNLNHDAMYWYRQDPGQGLRLIYYSQIVNDFQKGDIAEGYSVSREKKESFPLTVTSAQKNPTAFYLCASSVAGGGVYEQYFGPGTRLTVT.

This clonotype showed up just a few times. The CDR3 loop reads CASSTGGKPQHF. CDR3 nucleotides: TGTGCCAGCAGTACTGGGGGTAAGCCCCAGCATTTT. V gene TRBV6-6 combines with J gene TRBJ1-5, with D perhaps matching TRBD1 (5 bases). Trimming removed 5 bases from V and 8 bases from J, with 10 bases in between. CDR1 and CDR2 (germline): MNHNY, SVGAGI (reference sequence). This CDR3 contains 12 residues.

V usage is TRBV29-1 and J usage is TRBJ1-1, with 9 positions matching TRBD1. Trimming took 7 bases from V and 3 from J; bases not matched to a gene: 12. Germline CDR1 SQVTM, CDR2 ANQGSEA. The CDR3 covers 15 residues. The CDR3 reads CSASTTGGTYTEAFF. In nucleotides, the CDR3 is TGCAGCGCGTCTACGACAGGGGGTACCTACACTGAAGCTTTCTTT.

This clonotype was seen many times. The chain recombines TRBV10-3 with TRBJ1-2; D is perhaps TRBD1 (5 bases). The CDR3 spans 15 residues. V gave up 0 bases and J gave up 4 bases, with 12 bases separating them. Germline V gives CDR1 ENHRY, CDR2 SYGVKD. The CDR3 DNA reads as TGTGCCATCAGTGAGTCTCCAGGAGGGACCTATGGCTACACCTTC. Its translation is CAISESPGGTYGYTF.

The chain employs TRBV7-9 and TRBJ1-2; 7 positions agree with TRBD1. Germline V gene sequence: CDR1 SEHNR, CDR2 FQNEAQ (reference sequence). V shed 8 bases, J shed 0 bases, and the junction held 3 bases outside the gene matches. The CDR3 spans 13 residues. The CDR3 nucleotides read TGTGCCAGCCTACAGGGGACTAACTATGGCTACACCTTC. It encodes CASLQGTNYGYTF.

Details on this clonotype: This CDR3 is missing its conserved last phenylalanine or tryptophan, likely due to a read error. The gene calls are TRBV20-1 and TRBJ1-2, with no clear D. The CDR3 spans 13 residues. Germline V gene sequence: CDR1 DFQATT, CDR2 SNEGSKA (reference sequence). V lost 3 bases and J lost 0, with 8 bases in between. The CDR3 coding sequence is TGCAGTGCTAGGGACGGAGCTAACTATGGCTACACCCTC. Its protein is CSARDGANYGYTL.

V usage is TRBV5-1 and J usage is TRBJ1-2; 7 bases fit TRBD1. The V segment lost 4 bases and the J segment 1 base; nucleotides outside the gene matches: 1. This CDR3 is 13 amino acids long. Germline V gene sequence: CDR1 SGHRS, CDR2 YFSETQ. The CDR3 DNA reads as TGCGCCAGCAGCCGGGACAGTAACTATGGCTACACCTTC. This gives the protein CASSRDSNYGYTF.

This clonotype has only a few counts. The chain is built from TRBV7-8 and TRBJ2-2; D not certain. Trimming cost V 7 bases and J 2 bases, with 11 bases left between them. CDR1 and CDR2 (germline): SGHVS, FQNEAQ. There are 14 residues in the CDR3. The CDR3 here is CASIWGYNTGELFF. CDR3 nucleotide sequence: TGTGCCAGCATCTGGGGATACAACACCGGGGAGCTGTTTTTT.

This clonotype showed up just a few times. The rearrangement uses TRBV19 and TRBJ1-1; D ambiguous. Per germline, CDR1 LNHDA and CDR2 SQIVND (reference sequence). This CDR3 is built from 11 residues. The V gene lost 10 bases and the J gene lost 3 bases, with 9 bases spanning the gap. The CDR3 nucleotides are TGTGCCACCTTAGCGGACACTGAAGCTTTCTTT. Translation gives CATLADTEAFF.

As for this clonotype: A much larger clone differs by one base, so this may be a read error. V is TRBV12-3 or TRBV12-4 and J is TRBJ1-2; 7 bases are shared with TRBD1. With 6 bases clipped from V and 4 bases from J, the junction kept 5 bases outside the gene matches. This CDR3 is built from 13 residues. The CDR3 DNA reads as TGTGCCAGCAGCCCGGGACAGTTCTATGGCTACACCTTC. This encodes CASSPGQFYGYTF.

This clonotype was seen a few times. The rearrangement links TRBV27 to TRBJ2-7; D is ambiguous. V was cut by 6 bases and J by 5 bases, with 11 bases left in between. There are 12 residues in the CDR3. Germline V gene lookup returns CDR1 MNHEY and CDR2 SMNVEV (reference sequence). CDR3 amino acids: CASSPTPNEQYF. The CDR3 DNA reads TGTGCCAGCAGCCCGACTCCCAACGAGCAGTACTTC.

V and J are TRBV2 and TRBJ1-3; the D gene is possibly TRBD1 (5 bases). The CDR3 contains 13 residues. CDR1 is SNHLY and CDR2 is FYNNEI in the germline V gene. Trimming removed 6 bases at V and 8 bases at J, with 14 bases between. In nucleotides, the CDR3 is TGTGCCAGCAGCTTAGCGCGGGGCGACACCATATATTTT. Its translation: CASSLARGDTIYF.

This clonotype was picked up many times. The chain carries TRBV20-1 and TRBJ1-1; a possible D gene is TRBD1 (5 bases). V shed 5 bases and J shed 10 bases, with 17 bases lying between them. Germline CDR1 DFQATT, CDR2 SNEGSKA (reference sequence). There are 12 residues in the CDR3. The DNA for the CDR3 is TGCAGTGCTCGTGGGGGTAGGGTGGGAGCTTTCTTT. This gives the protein CSARGGRVGAFF.

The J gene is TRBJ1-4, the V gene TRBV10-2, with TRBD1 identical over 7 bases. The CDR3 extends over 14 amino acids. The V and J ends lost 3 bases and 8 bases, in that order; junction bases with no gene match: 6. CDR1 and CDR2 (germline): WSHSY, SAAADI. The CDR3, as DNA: TGCGCCAGCAGTGATGTAGGGGGCCAAGAAAAACTGTTTTTT. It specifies CASSDVGGQEKLFF.

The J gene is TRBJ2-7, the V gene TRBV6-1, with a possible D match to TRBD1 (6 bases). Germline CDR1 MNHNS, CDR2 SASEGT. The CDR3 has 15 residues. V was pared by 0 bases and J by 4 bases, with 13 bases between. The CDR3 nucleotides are TGTGCCAGCAGTGAAGCGGTTCAAACAGGGTACGAGCAGTACTTC. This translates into CASSEAVQTGYEQYF.

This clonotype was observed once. CDR3 sequence reads: CASGLVLSGGTYEQYF. The CDR3 DNA reads as TGTGCTAGTGGTTTGGTACTTTCGGGCGGAACCTACGAGCAGTACTTC. The chain links TRBV12-5 to TRBJ2-7; D gene unclear. The CDR3 totals 16 residues. The germline CDR1 and CDR2 sequences are LGHNT and FRNRAP. The V end lost 0 bases, the J end lost 2 bases, and 14 bases lay between the germline ends.

CDR3 loop: CSARGDRIRMNTEAFF. The CDR3 nucleotides read TGCAGTGCTAGGGGGGACAGGATTCGAATGAACACTGAAGCTTTCTTT. V is TRBV20-1 and J is TRBJ1-1, with 8 bases matching TRBD1. Per the germline V gene, CDR1 is DFQATT and CDR2 is SNEGSKA (reference sequence). J gave up 0 bases and V 3 bases, and 9 bases lay outside the gene matches. This CDR3 comprises 16 residues.

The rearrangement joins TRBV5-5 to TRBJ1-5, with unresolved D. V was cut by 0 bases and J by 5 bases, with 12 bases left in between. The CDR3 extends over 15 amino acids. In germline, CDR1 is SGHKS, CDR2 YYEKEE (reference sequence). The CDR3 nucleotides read TGTGCCAGCAGCTTGGATGGGCAGTACCATCAGCCCCAGCATTTT. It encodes CASSLDGQYHQPQHF.